This TCR beta chain was sequenced during a study of T-cell reconstitution after alpha-beta-depleted transplantation in children (dated by TCRdb to about 2016). Describing the broader study: The study quantitatively tracked T-cell immune reconstitution after TCRalphabeta/CD19-depleted allogeneic hematopoietic cell transplantation in children using TCR repertoire profiling. The study at large found these results: About two months after transplant, the apparently early recovery of alphabetaT-cell counts reportedly depended on just several hundred clones that had expanded rapidly and came from non-depleted graft cells. Over subsequent months, a decline in hyperexpanded clone frequencies was noted, and after one year, T-cell counts and TCRbeta diversity were mostly ascribed to newly produced T cells. In some patients, the high TCRbeta diversity seen at day 60 was put down to recipient T cells and intrathymic progenitors that had survived conditioning.

This clonotype has more than one count but fewer than ten. There is no known antigen for this receptor. Within one base of it there is no much larger clone, and no base qualities were kept. Library preparation was by PCR. The sequencer listed for this sample is Illumina HiSeq 2500. TCR libraries were prepared with molecular barcoding, using unique molecular identifiers to normalize TCRbeta repertoire quantification. TCRdb reprocessing: public reads trimmed at Q25 with fastp, clones called with MiXCR, in-frame beta chains kept. Records with the same CDR3 protein are collapsed into one entry carrying the most frequent genes and DNA. The sample profile shows 200,000 to 250,000 distinct CDR3 sequences; roughly 7% of them were found once. The ten largest clones add up to approximately 6% of the sample. Ends trimmed: V by 6 bases, J by 5 bases; bases unmatched to a gene: 4. The CDR3 holds 13 amino acids from the cysteine to the phenylalanine. CDR3 DNA only is kept here, 39 bases in frame from base 1. Via the germline V gene, CDR1 is MDHEN and CDR2 SYDVKM.

Read against the paper, the sample's treatment or condition label means: allogeneic hematopoietic cell transplantation with graft depleted of TCRalphabeta T cells and CD19 B cells. Transplant recipients were children who received TCRalphabeta/CD19-depleted allogeneic hematopoietic cell grafts. Recombination joined TRBV28 with TRBJ2-1; 7 central bases correspond to TRBD1. This sequence was found in a boy between 2 and 10 years old with acute lymphoblastic leukemia, due to receive a stem cell transplant. Sample: PBMCs, taken before TCRalphabeta/CD19-depleted stem cell transplant. The CDR3 loop reads CASRDDRDNEQFF. Read as DNA, the sequence is TGTGCCAGCAGGGATGACAGGGACAATGAGCAGTTCTTC.